This entry describes one T cell receptor (beta chain). Cohort allocation depended upon clinical history that participants reported. Recovered participants had two consecutive negative NP/OP PCR tests, healthcare professional clearance, or symptom resolution. The CDR3 sequence is 14 residues long. The germline V gene encodes CDR1 SNHLY and CDR2 FYNNEI. Trimming took off 3 bases at V and 6 bases at J, with 12 bases between the two ends. Authors' analysis steps: By means of reference gene primer amplification, nucleated cell counts were estimated. Sequenced by immunoSEQ multiplex PCR; TCRdb stores in-frame clones only, minus some. V, J and clone size reflect that table, while D and trimming were determined from the DNA. The top ten clones hold around 12% of a sample with under 200,000 clones, approximately 84% of them seen once. This specimen belongs to a study of blood T cell repertoires in COVID-19. Study context: Researchers got acute and convalescent COVID-19 samples from the United States, Italy and Spain.

The chain links TRBV2 to TRBJ2-1; maybe TRBD1 (6 bases). This receptor was identified in a man aged 50-60 years who had recovered from COVID-19. Sequencing was done on a sample of PBMCs or T cells enriched from blood (not recorded which). CDR3 amino acids: CASSDFLGANEQFF. Written as DNA, the CDR3 is TGTGCCAGCAGTGACTTCCTGGGGGCCAATGAGCAGTTCTTC.